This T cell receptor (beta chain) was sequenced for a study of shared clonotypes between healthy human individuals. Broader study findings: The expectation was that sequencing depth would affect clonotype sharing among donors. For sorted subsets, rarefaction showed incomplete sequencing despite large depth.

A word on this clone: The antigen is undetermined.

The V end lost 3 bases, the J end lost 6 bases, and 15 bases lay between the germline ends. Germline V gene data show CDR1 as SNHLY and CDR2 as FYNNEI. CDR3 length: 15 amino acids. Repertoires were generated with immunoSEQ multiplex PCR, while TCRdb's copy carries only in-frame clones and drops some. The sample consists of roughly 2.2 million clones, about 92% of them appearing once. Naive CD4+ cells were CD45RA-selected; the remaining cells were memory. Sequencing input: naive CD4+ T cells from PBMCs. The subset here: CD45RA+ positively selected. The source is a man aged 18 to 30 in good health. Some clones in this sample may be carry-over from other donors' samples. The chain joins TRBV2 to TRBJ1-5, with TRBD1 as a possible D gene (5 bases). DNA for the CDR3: TGTGCCAGCAGTGATTCGGCCAGGGCGGTTCAGCCCCAGCATTTT. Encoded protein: CASSDSARAVQPQHF.